The 9 T cell receptor beta chains reported below all come from one sample, sequenced in a study of T cells in women clearing cervical HPV infection. Clones were sequenced by immunoSEQ multiplex PCR, and TCRdb holds only the in-frame ones, with some missing. Its table lists about 30,000 clones. Specimen: blood buffy coat. Receptor source: a woman between 18 and 75 years old with a cervical HPV16 infection that either progressed to CIN3+ or cleared (not recorded which).

For this clone: The read comes to an end 3 residues before the CDR3 does, leaving the germline J gene to fill in the end. V usage is TRBV4-1 and J usage is TRBJ2-3, with TRBD2 matching 12 bases. V dropped 1 base and J dropped 3; count of bases not matched to a gene: 5. The CDR3 is made up of 17 amino acids. The germline V gene has CDR1 MGHRA and CDR2 YSYEKL. Partial CDR3 DNA: TGCGCCAGCAGCCAAGGGACTAGCGGGGCGGGAACAGATACG. Its translation: CASSQGTSGAGTDT. The complete CDR3 protein is CASSQGTSGAGTDTQYF.

As to this clone: Sequencing ends 3 residues short of the CDR3 end; the germline J gene provides the rest. The chain links TRBV18 to TRBJ1-1; TRBD1 matches at 9 bases. Trimming took 3 bases from V and 5 from J; bases not matched to a gene: 4. Germline loops: CDR1 KGHSH, CDR2 LQKENI. The length of the CDR3 is 14 residues. CDR3 region: CASSPGGQGTEAFF. The covered CDR3 bases are TGTGCCAGCTCACCGGGGGGACAGGGTACTGAA.

For this clone: From the germline J gene comes the end of the CDR3, since the read stops 3 residues before it. The genes are TRBV12-3 or TRBV12-4 and TRBJ2-2, with 7 bases fitting TRBD2. V gave up 5 bases and J gave up 7 bases; unmatched junction bases: 13. The CDR3 contains 16 residues. The CDR3: CASSPRGRETVGELFF. Incomplete CDR3 DNA: TGTGCCAGCAGTCCCCGTGGGCGGGAGACGGTCGGGGAG.

Worth noting for this clone: Read sequence stops 3 residues before the CDR3 end, and the germline J gene provides the missing end. The rearrangement uses TRBV6-1 and TRBJ1-5; D remains ambiguous. The V end was cut by 2 bases, the J end by 6 bases, with 14 bases between. The CDR3 length is 15 residues. CDR1 is MNHNS, CDR2 SASEGT, per germline. The CDR3 region is CASSESIRVPQPQHF. Partial CDR3 DNA: TGTGCCAGCAGTGAAAGTATTAGGGTGCCTCAGCCC.

About this clone: The DNA ends 3 residues before the CDR3 does, and the rest of the CDR3 is filled in from the germline J gene. The genes are TRBV5-1 and TRBJ1-5; a possible D gene is TRBD1 (5 bases). The V end was cut by 4 bases, the J end by 6 bases, with 11 bases between. CDR1 is SGHRS and CDR2 is YFSETQ in the germline V gene. The CDR3 has 13 residues. Partial CDR3 DNA: TGCGCCAGCAGCCTCAGGGAAGGTCAGCCC. This codes for CASSLREGQP. The full CDR3 protein is CASSLREGQPQHF.

A remark on this clone: The read ends 3 residues shy of where the CDR3 ends; the end is completed using the germline J gene. This rearrangement joins TRBV18 to TRBJ1-2, with D perhaps TRBD1 (5 bases). CDR3 length: 14 amino acids. The V gene lost 0 bases and the J gene lost 4 bases, with 9 bases spanning the gap. CDR1 and CDR2 from the germline V gene are KGHSH and LQKENI. CDR3 protein: CASSPPQGTYGYTF. The part of the CDR3 DNA that was read is TGTGCCAGCTCACCACCCCAGGGAACCTATGGC.

As to this clone: The CDR3 end falls 3 residues outside the read, so it is completed with the germline J gene. The chain employs TRBV6-2 or TRBV6-3 and TRBJ1-1, with 7 nucleotides matching TRBD1. Germline V gives CDR1 MNHEY, CDR2 SVGEGT. The CDR3 is 16 residues long. The J segment lost 7 bases and the V segment lost 4 bases, leaving 15 bases of the junction unmatched. The part of the CDR3 DNA that was read is TGTGCCAGCAGTTCGACAGGGTATACCCTTAAAAATGAA. Protein product: CASSSTGYTLKNE. The entire CDR3 is CASSSTGYTLKNEAFF.

On this clone itself: From the germline J gene comes the end of the CDR3, since the read stops 3 residues before it. The chain recombines TRBV28 with TRBJ2-2; D remains ambiguous. The CDR3 sequence is 14 residues long. Germline CDR1 is MDHEN and CDR2 is SYDVKM. The V end was cut by 6 bases, the J end by 7 bases, with 15 bases between. The CDR3 spells CASSFVGANGELFF. CDR3 DNA (partial): TGTGCCAGCAGCTTCGTGGGCGCAAACGGGGAG.

Comment on this clone: The CDR3 goes on 3 residues after the read ends, and that part is filled in from the germline J gene. The chain has TRBV18 and TRBJ1-2, with 9 bases lining up with TRBD1. Germline CDR1 KGHSH, CDR2 LQKENI. This CDR3 is 15 amino acids long. The sequenced CDR3 bases are TGTGCCAGCTCCCAATCCGGACAGGGGATCTACGAC. Its translation is CASSQSGQGIYD. The whole CDR3 reads CASSQSGQGIYDYTF.